Below, 2 T cell receptor beta chains from the same sample are listed, as sequenced in a study of blood T cell repertoires in COVID-19. The data were produced by immunoSEQ multiplex PCR, yet TCRdb's version contains in-frame clones alone and is incomplete. The repertoire has a few hundred thousand clones, 80% to 90% of them found once; the top ten carry 0.95% to 1.2%. Sequences were obtained from PBMCs or T cells enriched from blood (not recorded which). Source of these receptors: a man aged 25 to 45 who had recovered from COVID-19.

A single count supports this clone. In the same sample, other DNA sequences code for this CDR3. The chain is built from TRBV7-9 and TRBJ2-1; the D gene is possibly TRBD2 (5 bases). Germline loops: CDR1 SEHNR, CDR2 FQNEAQ (reference sequence). Trimming took off 2 bases at V and 7 bases at J, with 9 bases between the two ends. The CDR3 runs to 13 residues. This chain's CDR3 is CASSLSGTNEQFF. The DNA for the CDR3 is TGTGCCAGCAGCTTAAGCGGTACGAATGAGCAGTTCTTC.

The genes are TRBV28 and TRBJ1-3, with a possible D match to TRBD1 (6 bases). CDR3 length: 15 amino acids. V was shortened by 6 bases and J by 0 bases, with 12 bases between the two germline ends. CDR1 MDHEN and CDR2 SYDVKM come from the germline V gene. This CDR3 is CASRTGPLSGNTIYF. The CDR3 coding sequence is TGTGCCAGCAGAACAGGGCCCCTCTCTGGAAACACCATATATTTT. The complete variable domain, with remaining parts taken from reference TRBV28 and TRBJ1-3, reads DVKVTQSSRYLVKRTGEKVFLECVQDMDHENMFWYRQDPGLGLRLIYFSYDVKMKEKGDIPEGYSVSREKKERFSLILESASTNQTSMYLCASRTGPLSGNTIYFGEGSWLTVV.